Presented here are 24 T cell receptor beta chains from one specimen sequenced in a study of breast tumors, draining lymph nodes, adjacent tissues. TCRdb reprocessed the multiplex PCR reads via MiXCR and lists one record per CDR3 protein. The sample consists of fewer than 300,000 distinct CDR3 sequences, 32% of them appearing once. Breast cancer patients provided tissue from their axillary draining lymph nodes. Sequencing was done on a sample of axillary lymph node tissue. These receptors were collected from a female donor with breast cancer. Some clones in this sample may be carry-over from other donors' samples.

In regard to this clonotype: A clone one base away is much larger, so this may be a read error. This chain connects TRBV12-3 or TRBV12-4 to TRBJ1-5; D is unclear. The V end was cut by 6 bases, the J end by 9 bases, with 12 bases between. This CDR3 comprises 12 residues. DNA of the CDR3: TGTGCCAGCAGAGACTCAGGAGGGCCCCAGCATTTT. Its translation: CASRDSGGPQHF.

In its sample, this clonotype was seen many times. The V gene is TRBV6-6, the J gene TRBJ1-4; the D is unclear. Trimming took 6 bases from V and 6 from J, leaving 11 bases between them. Germline assignment: CDR1 MNHNY and CDR2 SVGAGI (reference sequence). CDR3 length: 13 amino acids. The CDR3 protein is CASSTGPDEKLFF. In DNA form, the CDR3 reads TGTGCCAGCAGCACTGGACCCGATGAAAAACTGTTTTTT.

Many counts were recorded for this clonotype. The CDR3 here is CASRRVAGESNTQYF. CDR3 nucleotide sequence: TGCGCCAGCAGGCGAGTAGCGGGAGAGTCGAATACGCAGTATTTT. The rearrangement uses TRBV5-1 and TRBJ2-3; 9 positions match TRBD2. The CDR3 is 15 residues long. Germline loops: CDR1 SGHRS, CDR2 YFSETQ. With V trimmed by 5 bases and J by 7 bases, 11 bases remained unmatched.

This rearrangement joins TRBV29-1 to TRBJ2-1, with D perhaps TRBD1 (6 bases). This CDR3 has 12 residues. The V end lost 6 bases, the J end lost 7 bases, and 13 bases lay between the germline ends. Germline V gene lookup returns CDR1 SQVTM and CDR2 ANQGSEA. This CDR3 is CSVLRDKNEQFF. The CDR3 region has the DNA TGCAGCGTGCTCAGGGACAAGAATGAGCAGTTCTTC.

The table lists this clonotype with many counts. The chain carries TRBV5-6 and TRBJ1-5; no clear D gene. The CDR3 sequence is 18 residues long. Trimming stripped 1 base from V and 2 bases from J, with 19 bases between. The germline V gene encodes CDR1 SGHDT and CDR2 YYEEEE. CDR3 nucleotides: TGTGCCAGCAGCTTGTACTTCAGTGGGGAGGAGGGCAATCAGCCCCAGCATTTT. This encodes CASSLYFSGEEGNQPQHF.

This clonotype was counted ten times or more. The DNA for the CDR3 is TGTGCCACCAGTGATTGGGGACCTACCCACAATGAGCAGTTCTTC. Translated: CATSDWGPTHNEQFF. The chain uses TRBV24-1 and TRBJ2-1; D may be TRBD1 or TRBD2 (5 bases each). Trimming stripped 2 bases from V and 5 bases from J, with 12 bases between. The CDR3 is made up of 15 amino acids. CDR1 KGHDR and CDR2 SFDVKD come from the germline V gene.

CDR3 sequence: CSVGGGRGETQYF. CDR3 DNA: TGCAGCGTTGGGGGCGGGAGAGGAGAGACCCAGTACTTC. The chain is built from TRBV29-1 and TRBJ2-5, with 7 nucleotides matching TRBD2. The CDR3 length is 13 residues. Germline assignment: CDR1 SQVTM and CDR2 ANQGSEA. Trimming removed 4 bases from V and 4 bases from J; junction bases left unmatched: 6.

There are many counts of this clonotype. The V and J genes are TRBV4-1 and TRBJ2-1; 14 nucleotides line up with TRBD2. CDR1 is MGHRA, CDR2 YSYEKL, per germline. The CDR3 length is 18 residues. V trimming: 5 bases; J trimming: 3 bases; junction bases outside the gene matches: 9. The CDR3 loop is CASSSTSGRVRDYNEQFF. The CDR3 DNA sequence: TGCGCCAGCAGCTCGACTAGCGGGAGGGTTAGAGACTACAATGAGCAGTTCTTC.

Notes on this clonotype: With a much larger clone just one base away, this may be a read error. No conserved phenylalanine or tryptophan ends this CDR3, so it is likely a read error. The chain combines TRBV11-2 with TRBJ2-1, with 11 bases fitting TRBD2. CDR1 and CDR2 from the germline V gene are SGHAT and FQNNGV. This CDR3 spans 15 amino acids. Unmatched junction bases numbered 6, after V lost 3 bases and J lost 8 bases. The CDR3 DNA sequence: TGTGCCAGCAGCTTTAGCGGGAGGGCCAGGGATGAGCAGTTCCTC. Translating it yields CASSFSGRARDEQFL.

The CDR3 DNA is TGTGCCAGTCCAGGACAGGGGGTTGGGGGAACTAATGAAAAACTGTTTTTT. It encodes CASPGQGVGGTNEKLFF. V is TRBV19 and J is TRBJ1-4; 10 bases line up with TRBD1. The CDR3 loop spans 17 amino acids. Trimming took 8 bases from V and 1 from J; bases not matched to a gene: 10. Germline V gene lookup returns CDR1 LNHDA and CDR2 SQIVND (reference sequence). Full variable domain (rest looked up from reference TRBV19 and TRBJ1-4): DGGITQSPKYLFRKEGQNVTLSCEQNLNHDAMYWYRQDPGQGLRLIYYSQIVNDFQKGDIAEGYSVSREKKESFPLTVTSAQKNPTAFYLCASPGQGVGGTNEKLFFGSGTQLSVL.

The J gene is TRBJ2-5, the V gene TRBV29-1, with 7 bases fitting TRBD2. With 6 bases clipped from V and 5 bases from J, the junction kept 6 bases outside the gene matches. The CDR3 has 12 residues. CDR1 and CDR2 (germline): SQVTM, ANQGSEA. Written as DNA, the CDR3 is TGCAGCGTCGGACTAGATAGGGAGACCCAGTACTTC. Its protein is CSVGLDRETQYF. Full variable domain (missing parts from reference TRBV29-1 and TRBJ2-5): SAVISQKPSRDICQRGTSLTIQCQVDSQVTMMFWYRQQPGQSLTLIATANQGSEATYESGFVIDKFPISRPNLTFSTLTVSNMSPEDSSIYLCSVGLDRETQYFGPGTRLLVL.

The chain carries TRBV5-1 and TRBJ1-6; weak D call: TRBD1 (6 bases). Germline values: CDR1 SGHRS, CDR2 YFSETQ. The CDR3 contains 16 residues. Trimming took off 2 bases at V and 1 base at J, with 10 bases between the two ends. For the CDR3, the DNA is TGCGCCAGCAGCTTAGGGGGAAATTCCTATAATTCACCCCTCCACTTT. Protein product: CASSLGGNSYNSPLHF.

In this sample, this clonotype turned up many times. The gene calls are TRBV20-1 and TRBJ2-2; 10 bases map to TRBD2. From germline, CDR1 is DFQATT and CDR2 SNEGSKA (reference sequence). The J segment lost 3 bases and the V segment lost 1 base, leaving 11 bases of the junction unmatched. This CDR3 comprises 18 residues. The CDR3 region is CSARGLAGGSTYTGELFF. The CDR3 DNA is TGCAGTGCTAGAGGACTAGCGGGCGGATCGACCTACACCGGGGAGCTGTTTTTT.

This clonotype appeared many times. The V gene is TRBV4-2, the J gene TRBJ2-2; 7 bases map to TRBD1. CDR1 is LGHNA and CDR2 is YNFKEQ in the germline V gene. Trimming at V came to 1 base and at J to 0 bases, leaving 8 bases not matched to a gene. This CDR3 is built from 18 residues. CDR3 sequence: CASSQGGTAIANTGELFF. CDR3 sequence (DNA): TGTGCCAGCAGCCAAGGGGGGACAGCCATCGCGAACACCGGGGAGCTGTTTTTT.

The V and J genes are TRBV6-6 and TRBJ1-5; D perhaps matches TRBD1 (6 bases). CDR1 and CDR2 from the germline V gene are MNHNY and SVGAGI (reference sequence). V was clipped by 2 bases and J by 2 bases, with 10 bases between them. The length of the CDR3 is 15 residues. In DNA, the CDR3 is TGTGCCAGCAGTTACACAGGGATCGGCAATCAGCCCCAGCATTTT. Protein sequence: CASSYTGIGNQPQHF.

The sample holds one count of this clonotype. Compared with germline, one end of the junction differs, possibly owing to a read error. The V call is TRBV5-1, the J call TRBJ1-4; possibly TRBD1 for D (5 bases). The germline V gene has CDR1 SGHRS and CDR2 YFSETQ. CDR3 length: 15 amino acids. CDR3: CASSLGTSVNEKLFF. CDR3 nucleotide sequence: TGCGCCAGCAGCCTGGGGACTAGCGTCAATGAGAAACTGTTTTTT.

This clonotype occurred many times. V and J are TRBV4-1 and TRBJ2-1; 9 nucleotides line up with TRBD2. Germline-derived CDR1 and CDR2 are MGHRA and YSYEKL. J was trimmed by 3 bases and V by 1 base; bases with no gene match: 7. CDR3 length equals 17 residues. The DNA of the CDR3 is TGCGCCAGCAGCCAAGCTTCTTTAGCGGGGGTCTACAATGAGCAGTTCTTC. It codes for CASSQASLAGVYNEQFF.

Notes on this clonotype: An end of the junction differs from the germline gene, which may be a read error. V usage is TRBV20-1 and J usage is TRBJ2-4; no firm D call. Germline CDR1 and CDR2: DFQATT and SNEGSKA (reference sequence). This CDR3 has 13 amino acids. CDR3 DNA sequence: TGCAGTGCTATTCTCGACTCGAAAAACACTCAGTACTTC. Translated, it gives CSAILDSKNTQYF.

Ten or more counts support this clonotype. This chain connects TRBV5-1 to TRBJ1-3; TRBD1 agrees at 10 bases. This CDR3 spans 17 amino acids. The J segment lost 2 bases and the V segment lost 5 bases, leaving 10 bases of the junction unmatched. Germline V gene lookup returns CDR1 SGHRS and CDR2 YFSETQ. CDR3 DNA: TGCGCCAGCAGACAATTTCCGGGACAGGGGACTGGAAACACCATATATTTT. Translating it yields CASRQFPGQGTGNTIYF.

About this clonotype: A much larger clone is a single base away; this may be a read error. The V call is TRBV20-1, the J call TRBJ2-1, with TRBD2 identical over 12 bases. This CDR3 spans 14 amino acids. Trimming removed 5 bases from V and 9 bases from J; junction bases left unmatched: 8. The V gene's germline CDR1 is DFQATT and CDR2 SNEGSKA (reference sequence). CDR3 sequence (DNA): TGCAGTGCTCCCACTAGCGGGAGGCCCACTGAGCAGTTCTTC. It yields the protein CSAPTSGRPTEQFF.

About this clonotype: A much larger clone lies one base from this, so it may be a read error. This chain joins TRBV18 and TRBJ1-3; no reliable D call. V shed 4 bases and J shed 0 bases, with 10 bases lying between them. CDR1 is KGHSH and CDR2 is LQKENI in the germline V gene. The CDR3 length is 15 residues. The CDR3 DNA follows: TGTGCCAGCTCACAAAAGCATTACTCTGGAAACACCATATATTTT. Its translation is CASSQKHYSGNTIYF. Full variable domain (rest looked up from reference TRBV18 and TRBJ1-3): NAGVMQNPRHLVRRRGQEARLRCSPMKGHSHVYWYRQLPEEGLKFMVYLQKENIIDESGMPKERFSAEFPKEGPSILRIQQVVRGDSAAYFCASSQKHYSGNTIYFGEGSWLTVV.

This clonotype was observed at least ten times. The chain links TRBV5-4 to TRBJ1-2, with D tentatively TRBD1 (6 bases). The CDR3 length is 15 residues. The germline V gene has CDR1 SGHNT and CDR2 YYREEE (reference sequence). V lost 3 bases and J lost 7, with 19 bases in between. The CDR3 is CASSSTGIKLSGYTF. The CDR3 DNA reads TGTGCCAGCAGCTCTACAGGGATAAAACTTAGTGGCTACACCTTC.

This clonotype was seen at least ten times. The chain joins TRBV7-2 to TRBJ2-1, with 7 nucleotides matching TRBD2. V trimming: 1 base; J trimming: 0 bases; junction bases outside the gene matches: 6. Germline V gene lookup returns CDR1 SGHTA and CDR2 FQGNSA. The CDR3 spans 17 residues. Here the CDR3 DNA reads TGTGCCAGCAGCTTAGGCCTAGCGGACTTCTCCTACAATGAGCAGTTCTTC. Encoded protein: CASSLGLADFSYNEQFF.

This clonotype has ten or more counts. The chain's CDR3 is CSALSGLKEQFF. CDR3 nucleotides: TGCAGTGCTCTCAGTGGACTAAAGGAGCAGTTCTTC. The chain carries TRBV20-1 and TRBJ2-1, with D possibly being TRBD2 (6 bases). The length of the CDR3 is 12 residues. V shed 5 bases and J shed 10 bases, with 15 bases lying between them. CDR1 is DFQATT, CDR2 SNEGSKA, per germline (reference sequence).